Listed below are T cell receptor beta chains from one sample, sequenced in a study of blood T cells in healthy people across ages. Via MiXCR, TCRdb re-called the 5' RACE reads, giving one row per CDR3 protein. The sample holds over 600,000 distinct CDR3 sequences, 40% to 45% seen once. Sequencing input: blood. The receptors originated from a man older than 75 in good health. Both conserved end residues are part of each CDR3. The D gene is left open where the match is weak. Some rows mark clone size as missing; the rest say once, few, many or name a class of expanded clone.

v_gene	d_gene	j_gene	abundance	CDR3aa
TRBV5-1	TRBD1	TRBJ2-7	NA	CASSLVGQGGSATEQYF
TRBV6-2/TRBV6-3	NA	TRBJ1-2	NA	CASSPLNYGYTF
TRBV20-1	TRBD1	TRBJ2-2	NA	CSASGTGVPANTGELFF
TRBV5-1	NA	TRBJ2-3	few	CASSLGGRVRADTQYF
TRBV27	TRBD2	TRBJ2-5	NA	CASSRRPGTSGSETQYF
TRBV7-2	TRBD2	TRBJ2-5	NA	CASSLNYGPAGGSQETQYF
TRBV4-1	NA	TRBJ2-1	few	CASSHEIANTYNEQFF
TRBV6-5	NA	TRBJ2-3	few	CASSYRGRAGTDTQYF
TRBV15	NA	NA	NA	CATSRAGGSSYNEQYF
TRBV3-1	NA	TRBJ2-1	NA	CASSQTGLITYNEQFF
TRBV4-3	NA	TRBJ2-5	few	CASSQDFETSRVVPYQETQYF
TRBV4-2	TRBD2	TRBJ2-7	NA	CASSPGPGTSGGSNEQYF
TRBV2	TRBD1	TRBJ2-2	NA	CASSGRTGSTGELFF
TRBV15	NA	TRBJ2-7	few	CATSRDRGAYEQYF
TRBV6-2/TRBV6-3	NA	TRBJ2-6	NA	CASSDQRSGANVLTF
TRBV6-1	NA	TRBJ2-2	NA	CASGETPGVTGELFF
TRBV7-2	NA	TRBJ1-6	NA	CASRQGASNSPLHF
TRBV6-5	TRBD2	TRBJ2-5	NA	CASSYSASGRAQEQYF
TRBV5-1	NA	TRBJ2-2	NA	CASSPTTGNTGELFF
TRBV4-1	NA	TRBJ1-2	NA	CASSQDTMGYGYTF
TRBV5-1	NA	TRBJ2-1	NA	CASSPDSTFYNEQFF
TRBV11-1	TRBD1	TRBJ2-5	NA	CASSLTGHLSYNEQYF
TRBV4-3	NA	TRBJ2-1	few	CASSQGTLYNEQFF
TRBV4-2	TRBD2	TRBJ2-3	few	CASSPLAGGTGDTQYF
TRBV6-2/TRBV6-3	NA	TRBJ1-1	NA	CASSYRVTEAFF
TRBV4-1	TRBD1	TRBJ2-5	few	CASSPLTGVPYNEQYF
TRBV6-5	NA	TRBJ2-1	NA	CASSYSREQFF
TRBV7-2	NA	TRBJ2-3	NA	CASTLTGKETDTQYF
TRBV29-1	TRBD1	TRBJ2-3	many	CSVFRGSGDTQYF
TRBV4-2	TRBD2	TRBJ2-5	NA	CASSQSTSGSGETQYF
TRBV7-2	TRBD2	TRBJ2-5	few	CASSIRLAGGPGNEQYF
TRBV5-5	NA	TRBJ1-2	NA	CASSGPQGIYGYTF
TRBV5-8	TRBD2	TRBJ2-3	NA	CASSLWEHGRDTQYF
TRBV10-3	NA	TRBJ2-1	NA	CAISEKSGLNNEQFF
TRBV6-4	NA	TRBJ2-1	NA	CASSKEAGISGDEQFF
TRBV6-5	NA	TRBJ1-2	NA	CASSYSRQAPGYTF
TRBV29-1	TRBD1	TRBJ1-1	many	CSAWDSLNTEAFF
TRBV6-6	NA	TRBJ2-7	NA	CASRPRGLAPYEQYF
TRBV5-1	NA	TRBJ2-5	NA	CASSLLGRETQYF
TRBV7-2	NA	TRBJ2-7	NA	CASAGLEWNEQYF
TRBV20-1	TRBD2	TRBJ2-5	NA	CSASPSGRETQYF
TRBV5-1	TRBD2	TRBJ2-1	few	CASSLAAGVDDEQFF
TRBV6-5	NA	TRBJ1-5	many	CASRQTAAGQPQHF
TRBV6-2/TRBV6-3	NA	TRBJ1-2	few	CASRGHLNYGYTF
TRBV20-1	NA	TRBJ2-7	NA	CSAERVPLYEQYF
TRBV3-1	NA	NA	NA	CASSHFKLHYEQYF
TRBV20-1	NA	TRBJ1-4	many	CSATYRGEKLFF
TRBV7-8	TRBD2	TRBJ2-3	few	CASSLGSTSGSSSTQYF
TRBV25-1	NA	TRBJ2-3	many	CASSAADTQYF
TRBV11-3	NA	TRBJ2-1	few	CASSPARKSEQFF
TRBV6-6	TRBD2	TRBJ2-3	NA	CAINSVLAGYTDTQYF
TRBV28	TRBD2	TRBJ2-3	NA	CASSLGLAGTTDTQYF
TRBV20-1	TRBD1	TRBJ2-6	few	CSAAPGQGIPSGANVLTF
TRBV6-2/TRBV6-3	NA	TRBJ2-1	NA	CASSYSTLAISYNEQFF
TRBV20-1	NA	TRBJ2-1	once	CSARDFGGSAYNEQFF
TRBV5-4	TRBD1	TRBJ2-4	NA	CASSATGGMAKNIQYF
TRBV4-2	TRBD2	TRBJ2-3	few	CASSPSGLAGAGDTDTQYF
TRBV4-3	TRBD2	TRBJ2-1	NA	CASSQRKRLGTSGRWNEQFF